This T cell receptor beta chain was obtained from a study of graft-versus-host responses after intestinal transplantation. About the study: Recipients were all induced with anti-thymocyte globulin, then given tacrolimus and steroids for 3 to 4 years. Whole-study results and caveats: In recipient marrow, GvH clones were found, and some appeared first in ileum or blood. Across patients carrying graft-donor T cell macrochimerism, allografts held high graft-versus-host to host-versus-graft clonal ratios.

For this clone: Its specificity is unknown.

Method: immunoSEQ multiplex PCR; TCRdb's copy keeps in-frame clones and lacks some. There are fewer than 65,000 clones in the sample; roughly 90% occur only once, and approximately 0.56% lies in the top ten. This TCR was sampled from a human donor who was the organ donor for an intestinal transplant. Sample: unstimulated CD4+ T cells sorted from spleen or lymph node cells, taken before transplant.

CDR3 protein: CASSWDRISYEQYF. For the CDR3, the DNA is TGTGCCAGCAGTTGGGACAGAATCTCCTACGAGCAGTACTTC. V gene TRBV27 combines with J gene TRBJ2-5; 7 positions agree with TRBD1. The J call may be mistaken, given a closer DNA end match to TRBJ2-7. This CDR3 is built from 14 residues. Per the germline V gene, CDR1 is MNHEY and CDR2 is SMNVEV (reference sequence).